A single T cell receptor (beta chain) is shown here with its context. What it recognizes is unknown. The method was immunoSEQ multiplex PCR; TCRdb's version includes in-frame clones alone and lacks a portion of them. This table has about 110,000 clones, 88% appearing once. This sample is part of a study of cytomegalovirus exposure and HLA in healthy donors. Study-level points and caveats: Most TCR sequences proved rare, with some public TCRs found in many donors. The listing of roughly 160 TCR beta chains classed them as cytomegalovirus-associated. A subsequent analysis found that TCR clusters from the first cohort also tended to co-occur in the roughly 120 validation repertoires, with around 94% of cluster scores above 0.

This CDR3 has 13 amino acids. Germline CDR1 and CDR2: SGDLS and YYNGEE. The V gene lost 5 bases and the J gene lost 6 bases, with 14 bases spanning the gap. Input material: PBMCs. The TCR sequence derives from a woman in her late teens or twenties in good health and CMV-seropositive. V gene TRBV9 combines with J gene TRBJ1-2; D is unclear. CDR3 in amino acids: CASSSSRVDGYTF. In DNA, the CDR3 is TGTGCCAGCAGTTCCTCCCGAGTTGATGGCTACACCTTC.